Shown below are 29 T cell receptor beta chains from a single sample sequenced in a study of read filtering for tumor transcriptome and immune sequencing. From 400 to 450 ng of RNA, a library with molecular barcoded alpha/delta and beta/gamma adaptors was made. TCRdb used MiXCR to reprocess the reads, holding one entry per CDR3 protein. The data show under 40,000 distinct CDR3 sequences, approximately 15% seen once. The sample comprised a population of CD138-negative cells sorted from bone marrow. Receptor source: a donor over 35 with multiple myeloma.

This clonotype was seen ten or more times. V gene TRBV10-3 combines with J gene TRBJ2-3; the match to TRBD2 covers 13 bases. Germline CDR1 is ENHRY and CDR2 is SYGVKD. This CDR3 region has 16 residues. J lost 1 base, V lost 6 bases, and 4 bases had no gene match. The DNA for the CDR3 is TGTGCCATCAGAAGACTAGCGGGGGGACGCACAGATACGCAGTATTTT. Its protein product is CAIRRLAGGRTDTQYF.

There are many counts of this clonotype. V is TRBV16 and J is TRBJ1-1; D is uncertain. This CDR3 region has 15 residues. Trimming took 0 bases from V and 2 from J, leaving 10 bases between them. CDR1 and CDR2 from the germline V gene are KGHSY and FQNENV. CDR3 DNA: TGTGCCAGCAGCCAATCGTTTGCGGGAAACACTGAAGCTTTCTTT. Protein sequence: CASSQSFAGNTEAFF. Looking up the rest from reference TRBV16 and TRBJ1-1 gives the full variable domain: GEEVAQTPKHLVRGEGQKAKLYCAPIKGHSYVFWYQQVLKNEFKFLISFQNENVFDETGMPKERFSAKCLPNSPCSLEIQATKLEDSAVYFCASSQSFAGNTEAFFGQGTRLTVV.

This clonotype is labeled medium-sized (0.01 to 0.1%). This sequence joins TRBV20-1 and TRBJ2-1; 10 positions agree with TRBD2. The CDR3 consists of 15 residues. With V trimmed by 2 bases and J by 9 bases, 10 bases remained unmatched. Looked up from germline, CDR1 is DFQATT and CDR2 is SNEGSKA (reference sequence). The CDR3 sequence: CSARHLAAGGREQFF. In DNA, the CDR3 is TGCAGTGCTAGACATTTAGCAGCGGGGGGGCGTGAGCAGTTCTTC.

For this clonotype: A read error may explain this, as a much larger clone is one base away. The chain couples TRBV4-1 to TRBJ1-1; weak D call: TRBD1 (5 bases). Per the germline V gene, CDR1 is MGHRA and CDR2 is YSYEKL. Trimming took 4 bases from V and 1 from J, leaving 10 bases between them. This CDR3 has 14 residues. The CDR3 is CASSLSGPNTEAFF. CDR3 DNA sequence: TGCGCCAGCAGCCTCTCAGGGCCGAACACTGAAGCTTTCTTT.

Many counts were recorded for this clonotype. The chain uses TRBV28 and TRBJ2-6; D gene unclear. Germline CDR1 reads MDHEN; CDR2 reads SYDVKM. The CDR3 spans 14 residues. The germline V and J ends were trimmed by 3 bases and 0 bases, with 3 bases remaining between them. This CDR3 is CASSLNSGANVLTF. The CDR3 DNA follows: TGTGCCAGCAGTTTGAACTCTGGGGCCAACGTCCTGACTTTC.

In this sample, this clonotype turned up many times. The J gene is TRBJ2-1, the V gene TRBV11-2; a possible D gene is TRBD1 (6 bases). V was trimmed by 5 bases and J by 4 bases, leaving 12 bases between them. The germline V gene has CDR1 SGHAT and CDR2 FQNNGV. The CDR3 consists of 14 residues. This CDR3 reads CASSHGTQYNEQFF. CDR3 bases: TGTGCCAGCAGCCACGGGACACAATACAATGAGCAGTTCTTC. Using reference TRBV11-2 and TRBJ2-1 for the parts outside the CDR3, the full variable domain is EAGVAQSPRYKIIEKRQSVAFWCNPISGHATLYWYQQILGQGPKLLIQFQNNGVVDDSQLPKDRFSAERLKGVDSTLKIQPAKLEDSAVYLCASSHGTQYNEQFFGPGTRLTVL.

This clonotype was seen ten or more times. The chain recombines TRBV6-5 with TRBJ2-5; possibly TRBD1 for D (6 bases). The CDR3 runs 16 residues. Germline V gives CDR1 MNHEY, CDR2 SVGAGI. Trimming took 4 bases from V and 5 from J, leaving 20 bases between them. Written as DNA, the CDR3 is TGTGCCAGCAGTTCCCCGACCGACAGGTTCTTTGAGACCCAGTACTTC. Encoded protein: CASSSPTDRFFETQYF.

This clonotype was recorded many times. The V and J genes are TRBV14 and TRBJ1-6; perhaps TRBD1 as D (6 bases). Germline V gene sequence: CDR1 SGHDN, CDR2 FVKESK. The CDR3 consists of 13 residues. The V and J ends lost 3 bases and 7 bases respectively, with 7 bases between them. CDR3 protein: CASSQQGNSPLHF. The CDR3 nucleotides are TGTGCCAGCAGCCAGCAGGGGAATTCACCCCTCCACTTT.

In this sample, this clonotype turned up many times. The chain joins TRBV7-8 to TRBJ2-7; 8 nucleotides agree with TRBD1. Trimming at V came to 2 bases and at J to 2 bases, leaving 5 bases not matched to a gene. The CDR3 extends over 15 amino acids. Germline V CDR1 and CDR2: SGHVS, FQNEAQ. The CDR3 region is CASSLRQGNAYEQYF. The CDR3, as DNA: TGTGCCAGCAGCTTAAGACAGGGGAACGCCTACGAGCAGTACTTC.

The sample holds many counts of this clonotype. This chain connects TRBV27 to TRBJ2-2; D remains unclear. CDR1 MNHEY and CDR2 SMNVEV come from the germline V gene (reference sequence). The CDR3 is 15 residues long. V lost 3 bases, J lost 4 bases, and 12 bases lay in between. DNA of the CDR3: TGTGCCAGCAGTTTCGGGCAGTGGGGCACCGGGGAGCTGTTTTTT. It translates to CASSFGQWGTGELFF.

This clonotype showed up many times. The chain links TRBV23-1 to TRBJ1-5; tentatively, D is TRBD1 (5 bases). TRBV23-1 is placed among ORFs of uncertain function. There are 15 residues in the CDR3. V was clipped by 3 bases and J by 3 bases, with 12 bases between them. The CDR3 DNA sequence: TGCGCCAGCAGTCACACCGGGACCTTCAATCAGCCCCAGCATTTT. It yields the protein CASSHTGTFNQPQHF.

V and J are TRBV27 and TRBJ1-1; TRBD1 matches 7 bases. Germline CDR1 and CDR2: MNHEY and SMNVEV (reference sequence). The junction had 8 bases not matched to a gene; V was cut back by 10 bases and J by 3 bases. CDR3 length equals 13 residues. CDR3 protein: CATQTGRDTEAFF. The CDR3 DNA follows: TGTGCCACCCAGACAGGGCGCGACACTGAAGCTTTCTTT.

This clonotype was found many times. The chain is built from TRBV6-5 and TRBJ2-7, with D perhaps matching TRBD2 (5 bases). V was clipped by 2 bases and J by 5 bases, with 7 bases between them. Germline values: CDR1 MNHEY, CDR2 SVGAGI. There are 12 residues in the CDR3. The CDR3 DNA reads TGTGCCAGCAGTTACCCCGGGAACGAGCAGTACTTC. It encodes CASSYPGNEQYF.

This clonotype was observed a single time. A far bigger clonotype differs at one base, so this is likely a read error. The J gene is TRBJ1-1, the V gene TRBV6-6, with D maybe TRBD1 (6 bases). In germline, CDR1 is MNHNY, CDR2 SVGAGI (reference sequence). This CDR3 spans 14 amino acids. The chain's CDR3 is CAGSQPEIQGLAFF. Written as DNA, the CDR3 is TGTGCCGGCAGCCAACCGGAGATACAGGGTTTAGCTTTCTTT.

This clonotype was recorded many times. The chain uses TRBV29-1 and TRBJ2-2, with a weak D call TRBD2 (5 bases). With 7 bases removed from V and 6 bases from J, the gap between germline ends came to 12 bases. Germline CDR1 reads SQVTM; CDR2 reads ANQGSEA. The CDR3 sequence is 12 residues long. This chain's CDR3 is CSGGQVSGELFF. The CDR3 DNA follows: TGCAGCGGAGGGCAGGTTTCCGGGGAGCTGTTTTTT.

This clonotype was seen repeatedly, ten times or more. V usage is TRBV24-1 and J usage is TRBJ2-2; D ambiguous. Germline assignment: CDR1 KGHDR and CDR2 SFDVKD. V lost 5 bases and J 7 bases, leaving 7 bases between the germline ends. The CDR3 has 12 amino acids. CDR3 loop: CATSAVDGELFF. The CDR3 DNA sequence: TGTGCCACCAGTGCGGTCGACGGGGAGCTGTTTTTT.

In its sample, this clonotype was seen many times. The chain carries TRBV29-1 and TRBJ1-2, with no clear D. The germline CDR1 and CDR2 sequences are SQVTM and ANQGSEA. Trimming shortened V by 7 bases and J by 4 bases, and 19 bases separated the two germline ends. The CDR3 spans 14 residues. CDR3 region: CSAELAPHPYGYTF. In nucleotides, the CDR3 is TGCAGCGCCGAACTGGCCCCACATCCCTATGGCTACACCTTC.

This clonotype occurred many times. The V and J genes are TRBV28 and TRBJ2-5; D ambiguous. The CDR3 contains 14 residues. Germline V CDR1 and CDR2: MDHEN, SYDVKM. V was cut by 5 bases and J by 6 bases, with 16 bases left in between. The CDR3 protein is CASSQHGVQKTQYF. Here the CDR3 DNA reads TGTGCCAGCAGTCAACATGGGGTCCAGAAGACCCAGTACTTC.

Notes on this clonotype: Without the conserved terminal phenylalanine or tryptophan, this CDR3 likely stems from a read error. The gene calls are TRBV6-1 and TRBJ2-5, with D perhaps matching TRBD2 (7 bases). The CDR3 consists of 16 residues. V gave up 3 bases and J gave up 3 bases, with 17 bases separating them. Looked up from germline, CDR1 is MNHNS and CDR2 is SASEGT. The CDR3 sequence is CASSDRNRGAKETQYL. The CDR3 DNA reads TGTGCCAGCAGTGATCGGAACCGGGGGGCGAAAGAGACCCAGTACCTC.

As to this clonotype: An end of the junction does not agree with germline; a read error may underlie this. The CDR3 DNA reads as TGTGCCAGCAGCTTAGTAACGGAGAGTGGCTGCACCTTC. This translates into CASSLVTESGCTF. The V gene is TRBV7-9, the J gene TRBJ1-2; no firm D call. The CDR3 runs 13 residues. Germline V gives CDR1 SEHNR, CDR2 FQNEAQ (reference sequence).

This clonotype was picked up a small number of times. The chain carries TRBV11-1 and TRBJ2-1, with D tentatively TRBD1 (6 bases). Trimming shortened V by 5 bases and J by 0 bases, and 14 bases separated the two germline ends. This CDR3 comprises 16 residues. CDR1 and CDR2 (germline): SGHAT, FQDESV (reference sequence). The CDR3 sequence is CASSTKQGSSYNEQFF. CDR3 nucleotide sequence: TGTGCCAGCAGCACCAAACAGGGAAGCTCCTACAATGAGCAGTTCTTC.

This clonotype was seen repeatedly, ten times or more. The chain employs TRBV7-8 and TRBJ2-5; TRBD2 is a possible D gene (6 bases). Germline V gene lookup returns CDR1 SGHVS and CDR2 FQNEAQ. V was cut by 2 bases and J by 5 bases, with 18 bases left in between. The CDR3 is 16 residues long. CDR3 bases: TGTGCCAGCAGCTTACGAGGGGATACGACTAGGGAGACCCAGTACTTC. It yields the protein CASSLRGDTTRETQYF.

This clonotype was counted at least ten times. V and J are TRBV7-2 and TRBJ2-3, with D perhaps assigned TRBD1 or TRBD2 (5 bases each). The germline gives CDR1 SGHTA, CDR2 FQGNSA. V was shortened by 6 bases and J by 4 bases, with 17 bases between the two germline ends. This CDR3 is 15 amino acids long. This CDR3 is CASRMGPTGPDTQYF. In nucleotides, the CDR3 is TGTGCCAGCAGGATGGGACCCACGGGCCCAGATACGCAGTATTTT.

In its sample, this clonotype is medium-sized (0.01 to 0.1%). One end of the junction varies from germline; a read error may be responsible. The chain employs TRBV4-2 and TRBJ1-5; no firm D call. Germline values: CDR1 LGHNA, CDR2 YNFKEQ. The CDR3 covers 13 residues. The chain's CDR3 is CASSQEPDQPQHF. The DNA of the CDR3 is TGCGCCAGCAGCCAAGAACCGGATCAGCCCCAGCATTTT.

There are many counts of this clonotype. V gene TRBV3-1 combines with J gene TRBJ2-3, with D tentatively TRBD2 (7 bases). Trimming cost V 8 bases and J 2 bases, with 8 bases left between them. Germline CDR1 is LGHDT and CDR2 is YNNKEL (reference sequence). The CDR3 runs to 12 residues. The CDR3 DNA sequence: TGTGCCAGCGGGGGGGCCACAGATACGCAGTATTTT. As protein: CASGGATDTQYF.

This clonotype showed up just a few times. This may come from a read error, since a much larger clone is one base off. The J gene is TRBJ1-1, the V gene TRBV7-3, with D uncertain. Per the germline V gene, CDR1 is SGHTA and CDR2 is FQGTGA. This CDR3 has 14 amino acids. The V gene lost 2 bases and the J gene lost 6 bases, with 13 bases spanning the gap. In nucleotides, the CDR3 is TGTGCCAGCAGCTTACACCCGAAGGTCGCTGAAGCTTTCTTT. Its protein is CASSLHPKVAEAFF.

This clonotype has ten or more counts. V and J are TRBV20-1 and TRBJ1-1; D is unresolved. Germline CDR1 DFQATT, CDR2 SNEGSKA (reference sequence). With 3 bases removed from V and 5 bases from J, the gap between germline ends came to 10 bases. This CDR3 is built from 12 residues. This CDR3 is CSASKQVTEAFF. In DNA form, the CDR3 reads TGCAGTGCTAGCAAGCAAGTAACTGAAGCTTTCTTT.

The CDR3, as DNA: TGTGCCAGCGGTGACACAGGGGGCGGTCAGCCCCAGCATTTT. Translating it yields CASGDTGGGQPQHF. V usage is TRBV12-3 or TRBV12-4 and J usage is TRBJ1-5, with 9 positions matching TRBD1. J was trimmed by 6 bases and V by 8 bases; bases with no gene match: 8. The CDR3 sequence is 14 residues long.

This clonotype was detected once. This chain joins TRBV4-3 and TRBJ1-6; D call uncertain. V lost 4 bases, J lost 15 bases, and 16 bases lay in between. Germline values: CDR1 LGHNA, CDR2 YSLEER. The CDR3 extends over 13 amino acids. The CDR3 DNA reads as TGCGCCAGCAGCCGAGATCTTGAGGCACACCTCCACTTT. It yields the protein CASSRDLEAHLHF.